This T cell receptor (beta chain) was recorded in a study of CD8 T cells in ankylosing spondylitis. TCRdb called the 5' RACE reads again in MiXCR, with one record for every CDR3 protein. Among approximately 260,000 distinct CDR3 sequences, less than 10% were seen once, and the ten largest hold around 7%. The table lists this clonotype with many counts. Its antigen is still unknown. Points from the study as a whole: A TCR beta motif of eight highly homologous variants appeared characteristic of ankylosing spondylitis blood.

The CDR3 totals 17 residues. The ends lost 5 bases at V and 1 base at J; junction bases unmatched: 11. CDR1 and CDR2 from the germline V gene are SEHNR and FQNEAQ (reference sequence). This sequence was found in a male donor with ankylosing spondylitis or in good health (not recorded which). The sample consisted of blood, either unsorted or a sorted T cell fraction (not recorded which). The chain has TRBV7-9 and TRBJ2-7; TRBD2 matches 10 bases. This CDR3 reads CASSVGLADSLSYEQYF. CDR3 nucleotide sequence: TGTGCCAGCAGCGTCGGACTAGCGGACTCTCTTTCCTACGAGCAGTACTTC.